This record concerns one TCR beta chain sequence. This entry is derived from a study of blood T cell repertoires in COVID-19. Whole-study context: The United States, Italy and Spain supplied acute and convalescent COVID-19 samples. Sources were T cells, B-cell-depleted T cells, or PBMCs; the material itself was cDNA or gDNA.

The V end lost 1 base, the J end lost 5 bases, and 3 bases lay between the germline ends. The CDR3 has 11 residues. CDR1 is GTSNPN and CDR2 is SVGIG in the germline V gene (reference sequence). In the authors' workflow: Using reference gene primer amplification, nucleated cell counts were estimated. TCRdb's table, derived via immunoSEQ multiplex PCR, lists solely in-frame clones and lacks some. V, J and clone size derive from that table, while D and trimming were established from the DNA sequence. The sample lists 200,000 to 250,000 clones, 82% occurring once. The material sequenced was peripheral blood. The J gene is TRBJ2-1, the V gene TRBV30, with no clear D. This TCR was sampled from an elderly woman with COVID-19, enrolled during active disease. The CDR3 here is CAWSANNEQFF. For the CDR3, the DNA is TGTGCCTGGAGTGCTAACAATGAGCAGTTCTTC. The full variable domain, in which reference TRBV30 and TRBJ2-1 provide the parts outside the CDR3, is SQTIHQWPATLVQPVGSPLSLECTVEGTSNPNLYWYRQAAGRGLQLLFYSVGIGQISSEVPQNLSASRPQDRQFILSSKKLLLSDSGFYLCAWSANNEQFFGPGTRLTVL.